The 11 T cell receptor beta chains reported below all come from one sample, sequenced in a study of multiple sclerosis patients with progressive multifocal leukoencephalopathy. Sequenced by immunoSEQ multiplex PCR; TCRdb stores in-frame clones only, minus some. This sample has fewer than 40,000 clones, with approximately 92% found just once. Time point in this sample: before natalizumab initiation. Sequencing was performed on PBMCs. These receptors all stem from a man younger than 45 with multiple sclerosis.

This chain links TRBV18 with TRBJ2-3, with 12 bases matching TRBD1. The CDR3 is 16 residues long. CDR1 KGHSH and CDR2 LQKENI come from the germline V gene. V was clipped by 0 bases and J by 5 bases; unmatched bases: 3. The CDR3 loop is CASSPPGQGAVDTQYF. The CDR3, as DNA: TGTGCCAGCTCACCACCGGGACAGGGGGCTGTAGATACGCAGTATTTT.

The chain recombines TRBV7-2 with TRBJ2-1; 9 bases fit TRBD2. The CDR3 is made up of 15 amino acids. CDR1 is SGHTA, CDR2 FQGNSA, per germline. V was pared by 5 bases and J by 7 bases, with 9 bases of the junction left unmatched. As DNA, the CDR3 is TGTGCCAGCAGCGACTCCGGGACTAGCATAAATGAGCAGTTCTTC. As protein: CASSDSGTSINEQFF.

The V and J genes are TRBV7-7 and TRBJ2-5, with TRBD2 matching 7 bases. There are 16 residues in the CDR3. With 5 bases clipped from V and 1 base from J, the junction kept 10 bases outside the gene matches. Germline-derived CDR1 and CDR2 are SSHAT and FNYEAQ (reference sequence). The CDR3 DNA sequence: TGTGCCAGCAGCCCCTTGAGCAGCGGGATCCAAGAGACCCAGTACTTC. Translating it yields CASSPLSSGIQETQYF.

This clone was found once. This chain links TRBV19 with TRBJ1-2; 9 positions match TRBD1. V lost 4 bases, J lost 7 bases, and 1 base stayed unmatched. The CDR3 length is 12 residues. CDR1 is LNHDA, CDR2 SQIVND, per germline (reference sequence). CDR3 amino acids: CASSKQGAGYTF. The CDR3 coding sequence is TGTGCCAGTAGTAAACAGGGGGCTGGCTACACCTTC.

CDR3 residues: CASSQIKGVAQYF. CDR3 DNA: TGTGCCAGCAGCCAGATAAAGGGGGTTGCCCAGTACTTC. The chain uses TRBV14 and TRBJ2-5, with a weak D call TRBD1 (6 bases). V lost 3 bases to trimming and J lost 9 bases, with 14 bases between them. This CDR3 spans 13 amino acids. The V gene's germline CDR1 is SGHDN and CDR2 FVKESK. Using reference TRBV14 and TRBJ2-5 for the parts outside the CDR3, the full variable domain is EAGVTQFPSHSVIEKGQTVTLRCDPISGHDNLYWYRRVMGKEIKFLLHFVKESKQDESGMPNNRFLAERTGGTYSTLKVQPAELEDSGVYFCASSQIKGVAQYFGPGTRLLVL.

The rearrangement uses TRBV7-8 and TRBJ2-7, with D possibly called TRBD1 or TRBD2 (5 bases each). Trimming pared 1 base from V and 3 bases from J, leaving 16 bases between. The germline V gene has CDR1 SGHVS and CDR2 FQNEAQ. The CDR3 is 16 residues long. Written as DNA, the CDR3 is TGTGCCAGCAGCTTAGGAGGGGAGCCCCTTTTCTACGAGCAGTACTTC. Its translation: CASSLGGEPLFYEQYF. Together with reference TRBV7-8 and TRBJ2-7, the CDR3 gives the full variable domain: GAGVSQSPRYKVAKRGQDVALRCDPISGHVSLFWYQQALGQGPEFLTYFQNEAQLDKSGLPSDRFFAERPEGSVSTLKIQRTQQEDSAVYLCASSLGGEPLFYEQYFGPGTRLTVT.

V and J are TRBV27 and TRBJ2-1; the match to TRBD2 covers 10 bases. After removal of 3 bases from V and 4 bases from J, the junction contained 3 bases not matched to a gene. Per germline, CDR1 MNHEY and CDR2 SMNVEV (reference sequence). This CDR3 has 15 amino acids. The CDR3 DNA follows: TGTGCCAGCAGTTTCGGACTAGCGGAGTACAATGAGCAGTTCTTC. Protein product: CASSFGLAEYNEQFF.

The chain combines TRBV27 with TRBJ1-2, with TRBD1 as a possible D gene (5 bases). Germline V CDR1 and CDR2: MNHEY, SMNVEV (reference sequence). This CDR3 has 16 residues. Between the trimmed V and J ends, which lost 2 bases and 4 bases, there was a span of 17 bases. The CDR3 sequence is CASSLVRVEGSYGYTF. CDR3 nucleotide sequence: TGTGCCAGCAGTTTAGTCCGAGTAGAGGGGAGCTATGGCTACACCTTC.

The chain joins TRBV7-8 to TRBJ1-1; 10 nucleotides line up with TRBD1. The V and J ends lost 4 bases and 3 bases, in that order; junction bases with no gene match: 11. Germline CDR1 is SGHVS and CDR2 is FQNEAQ. CDR3 length: 17 residues. The CDR3 bases are TGTGCCAGCAGCTCAGCGGGACAGGGGCCCCGAGACACTGAAGCTTTCTTT. It translates to CASSSAGQGPRDTEAFF.

V is TRBV5-4 and J is TRBJ1-1; D is unresolved. Trimming shortened V by 0 bases and J by 1 base, and 7 bases separated the two germline ends. This CDR3 is 14 amino acids long. Looked up from germline, CDR1 is SGHNT and CDR2 is YYREEE (reference sequence). The CDR3 loop reads CASSLADGNTEAFF. CDR3 in DNA: TGTGCCAGCAGCTTGGCGGACGGGAACACTGAAGCTTTCTTT.

The gene calls are TRBV6-5 and TRBJ1-2; D gene ambiguous. This CDR3 comprises 14 residues. The germline CDR1 and CDR2 sequences are MNHEY and SVGAGI. The V and J ends lost 6 bases and 1 base respectively, with 12 bases between them. This chain's CDR3 is CASSPSEINYGYTF. The DNA of the CDR3 is TGTGCCAGCAGCCCTTCAGAGATTAACTATGGCTACACCTTC.